This TCR beta chain was documented in a study of T cells in Graves' hyperthyroidism and ophthalmopathy. Regions amplified from RNA transcripts were the TCR beta CDR3 regions. Primed by the HTBI set, a first-round RT-PCR was run on the TCR CDR3. TCRdb reanalysed the multiplex PCR reads using MiXCR and keeps one entry per CDR3 protein. The table shows about 300,000 distinct CDR3 sequences, with about 25% occurring only once. This clonotype was detected ten times or more. The germline V gene encodes CDR1 DFQATT and CDR2 SNEGSKA (reference sequence). After removal of 2 bases from V and 0 bases from J, the junction contained 2 bases not matched to a gene. The CDR3 is made up of 16 amino acids.

This TCR was recovered from a man aged 40-55 years with Graves' hyperthyroidism that later progressed to Graves' ophthalmopathy. J is TRBJ1-6 and V is TRBV20-1; TRBD1 aligns across 9 bases. Material: blood. For the CDR3, the DNA is TGCAGTGCTAGACTACAGGGGGCCTCCTATAATTCACCCCTCCACTTT. Protein sequence: CSARLQGASYNSPLHF.